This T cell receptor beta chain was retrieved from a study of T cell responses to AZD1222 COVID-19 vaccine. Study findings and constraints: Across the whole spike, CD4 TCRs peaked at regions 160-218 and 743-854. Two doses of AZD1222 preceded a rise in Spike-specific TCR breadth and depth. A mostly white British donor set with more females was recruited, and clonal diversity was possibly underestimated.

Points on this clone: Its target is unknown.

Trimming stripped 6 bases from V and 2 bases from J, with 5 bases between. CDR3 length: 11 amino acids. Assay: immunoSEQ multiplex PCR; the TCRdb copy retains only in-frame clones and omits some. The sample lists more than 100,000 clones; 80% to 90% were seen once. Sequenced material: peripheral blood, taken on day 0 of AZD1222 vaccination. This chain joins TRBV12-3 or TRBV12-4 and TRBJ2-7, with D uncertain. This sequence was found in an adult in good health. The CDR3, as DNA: TGTGCCAGCAGCATTGCCTACGAGCAGTACTTC. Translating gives CASSIAYEQYF.